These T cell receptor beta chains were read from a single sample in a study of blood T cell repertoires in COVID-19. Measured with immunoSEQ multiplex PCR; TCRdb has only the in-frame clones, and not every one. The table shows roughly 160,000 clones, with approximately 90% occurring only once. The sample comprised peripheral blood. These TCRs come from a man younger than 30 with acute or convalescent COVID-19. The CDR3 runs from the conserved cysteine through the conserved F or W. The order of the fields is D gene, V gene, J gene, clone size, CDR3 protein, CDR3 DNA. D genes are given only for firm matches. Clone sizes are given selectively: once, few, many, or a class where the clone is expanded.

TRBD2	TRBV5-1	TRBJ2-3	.	CASSEAGGRQYF	TGCGCCAGCAGCGAAGCGGGGGGGAGGCAGTATTTT
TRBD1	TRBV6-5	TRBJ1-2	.	CASSTAQGVYGYTF	TGTGCCAGCAGTACGGCTCAGGGGGTCTATGGCTACACCTTC
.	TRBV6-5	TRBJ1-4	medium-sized	CASILTVATNEKLFF	TGTGCCAGCATCCTGACAGTTGCAACTAATGAAAAACTGTTTTTT
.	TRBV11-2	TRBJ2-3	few	CASSLVYGGSLGTDTQYF	TGTGCCAGCAGCTTAGTTTACGGAGGCTCCTTGGGCACAGATACGCAGTATTTT
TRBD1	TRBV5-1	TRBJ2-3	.	CASSDLTGEVTDTQYF	TGCGCCAGCAGCGATCTGACAGGGGAGGTTACAGATACGCAGTATTTT
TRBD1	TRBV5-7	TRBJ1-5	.	CASSLEDREGSSNQPQHF	TGTGCCAGCAGCTTGGAGGACAGGGAAGGGTCAAGCAATCAGCCCCAGCATTTT
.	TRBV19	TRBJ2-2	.	CATGLGYGELFF	TGTGCCACGGGACTGGGATACGGGGAGCTGTTTTTT
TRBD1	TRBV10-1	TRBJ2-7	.	CASSENRGSPYEQYF	TGCGCCAGCAGTGAGAACAGGGGCAGTCCCTACGAGCAGTACTTC
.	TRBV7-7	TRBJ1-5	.	CASSLARRDSNQPQHF	TGTGCCAGCAGCTTAGCACGGAGGGACAGCAATCAGCCCCAGCATTTT
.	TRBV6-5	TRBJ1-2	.	CASRIQRLGTSGYTF	TGTGCCAGCAGGATACAGAGGTTGGGGACTTCCGGCTACACCTTC
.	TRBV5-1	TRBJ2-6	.	CASSPGSETSGANVLTF	TGCGCCAGCAGCCCCGGAAGCGAGACCTCTGGGGCCAACGTCCTGACTTTC
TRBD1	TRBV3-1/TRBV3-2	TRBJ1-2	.	CASSQAGTGDGYTF	TGTGCCAGCAGCCAAGCGGGCACAGGGGACGGCTACACCTTC
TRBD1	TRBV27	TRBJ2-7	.	CASRWTGGSYEQYF	TGTGCCAGCAGGTGGACAGGGGGCTCCTACGAGCAGTACTTC
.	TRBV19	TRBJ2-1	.	CASSMNAGVGSDNEQFF	TGTGCCAGTAGTATGAACGCAGGGGTAGGATCGGACAATGAGCAGTTCTTC
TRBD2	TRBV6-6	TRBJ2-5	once	CASSRSGLAGGGETQYF	TGTGCCAGCAGTCGATCGGGACTAGCGGGAGGAGGGGAGACCCAGTACTTC
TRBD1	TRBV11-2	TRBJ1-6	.	CASSYRDLTGTTPLHF	TGTGCCAGCAGCTACCGGGACTTGACAGGGACAACACCCCTCCACTTT
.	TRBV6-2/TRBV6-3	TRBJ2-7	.	CASSPTGVGSEEQYF	TGTGCCAGCAGTCCGACGGGAGTGGGGTCGGAGGAGCAGTACTTC
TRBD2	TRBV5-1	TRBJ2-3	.	CASSLTGAGGLTHTQYF	TGCGCCAGCAGCTTGACGGGAGCGGGGGGCCTCACACATACGCAGTATTTT
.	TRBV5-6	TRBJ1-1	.	CASSLGAGYGEAFF	TGTGCCAGCAGCTTGGGGGCAGGGTATGGCGAAGCTTTCTTT
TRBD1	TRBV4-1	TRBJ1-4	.	CASSLTGGLLTNEKLFF	TGCGCCAGCAGCCTAACAGGGGGGTTATTAACTAATGAAAAACTGTTTTTT
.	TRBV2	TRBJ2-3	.	CASLISSLGTDTQYF	TGTGCCAGCCTGATATCTAGCTTAGGCACAGATACGCAGTATTTT
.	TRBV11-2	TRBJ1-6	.	CASSLGAGVSPLHF	TGTGCCAGCAGCTTAGGAGCCGGGGTGTCACCCCTCCACTTT
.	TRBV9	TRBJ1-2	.	CASSADSKTNYGYTF	TGTGCCAGCAGCGCAGACAGTAAAACTAACTATGGCTACACCTTC
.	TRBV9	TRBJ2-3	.	CASGGAPDTQYF	TGTGCCAGCGGGGGGGCCCCAGATACGCAGTATTTT
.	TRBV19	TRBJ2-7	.	CASSISEGGEQYF	TGTGCCAGTAGTATTAGTGAGGGCGGCGAGCAGTACTTC
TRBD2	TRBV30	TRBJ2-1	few	CAWSVGLARFQFF	TGTGCCTGGAGTGTAGGACTAGCTCGTTTTCAGTTCTTC
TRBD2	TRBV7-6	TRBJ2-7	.	CASSLGGGRTYEQYF	TGTGCCAGCAGCTTAGGCGGGGGGAGGACCTACGAGCAGTACTTC
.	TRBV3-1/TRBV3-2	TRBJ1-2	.	CASSRGGRAYGYTF	TGTGCCAGCAGCCGGGGGGGCCGGGCCTATGGCTACACCTTC